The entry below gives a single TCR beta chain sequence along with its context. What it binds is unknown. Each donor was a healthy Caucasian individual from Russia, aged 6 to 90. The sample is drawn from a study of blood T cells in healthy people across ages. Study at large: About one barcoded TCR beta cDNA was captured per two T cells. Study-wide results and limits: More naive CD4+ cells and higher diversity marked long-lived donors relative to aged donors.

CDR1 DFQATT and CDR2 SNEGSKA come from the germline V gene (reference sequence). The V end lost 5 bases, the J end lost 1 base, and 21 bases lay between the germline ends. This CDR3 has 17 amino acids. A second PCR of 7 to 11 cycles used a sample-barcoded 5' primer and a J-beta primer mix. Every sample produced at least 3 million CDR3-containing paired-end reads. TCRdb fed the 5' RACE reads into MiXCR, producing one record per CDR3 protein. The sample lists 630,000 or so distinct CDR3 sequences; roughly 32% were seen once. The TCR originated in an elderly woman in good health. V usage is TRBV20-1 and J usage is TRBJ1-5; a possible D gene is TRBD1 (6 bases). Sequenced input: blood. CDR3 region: CSAFGTKNWGSNQPQHF. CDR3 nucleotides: TGCAGTGCTTTCGGGACAAAGAATTGGGGGAGCAATCAGCCCCAGCATTTT.